Listed below are T cell receptor beta chains from one sample, sequenced in a study of glioma-infiltrating T cells after dendritic cell vaccination. Clones were sequenced by immunoSEQ multiplex PCR, and TCRdb holds only the in-frame ones, with some missing. Of about 91,000 clones listed, approximately 78% are singletons. The material was blood, obtained after dendritic cell vaccination. The source of these receptors is a human donor with glioblastoma. The CDR3 runs from the conserved cysteine through the conserved F or W. D genes are given only for firm matches. Rows give clone size only sometimes, using once, few, many, or a class for an expanded clone.

D gene,clone size,J gene,V gene,CDR3 protein,CDR3 DNA
-,few,TRBJ1-5,TRBV12-5,CASGFYQPQHF,TGTGCTAGTGGTTTCTATCAGCCCCAGCATTTT
TRBD2,once,TRBJ2-1,TRBV5-4,CASSLRLAGALDEQFF,TGTGCCAGCAGCTTACGACTAGCGGGAGCTTTGGATGAGCAGTTCTTC
-,-,TRBJ2-1,TRBV7-3,CASSSPGGGQFF,TGTGCCAGCAGCTCCCCCGGCGGCGGGCAGTTCTTC
-,-,TRBJ1-1,TRBV9,CASSVAAGALQGNTEAFF,TGTGCCAGCAGCGTAGCGGCGGGGGCGCTACAAGGAAACACTGAAGCTTTCTTT
TRBD1,-,TRBJ1-5,TRBV27,CASEIPGQGALRNQPQHF,TGTGCCAGCGAGATCCCGGGACAGGGGGCCCTCCGCAATCAGCCCCAGCATTTT
-,-,TRBJ2-3,TRBV5-1,CASTPRTHSGDTQYF,TGCGCCAGCACCCCCCGGACTCATTCGGGAGATACGCAGTATTTT
-,-,TRBJ2-7,TRBV7-9,CASSLALQMSYEQYF,TGTGCCAGCAGCTTAGCGCTACAGATGTCCTACGAGCAGTACTTC
-,once,TRBJ1-4,TRBV7-9,CASSLAQARGEKLFF,TGTGCCAGCAGCTTAGCGCAGGCTCGGGGGGAAAAACTGTTTTTT
TRBD1,-,TRBJ2-1,TRBV5-6,CASTMTGGGYNEQFF,TGTGCCAGCACCATGACAGGGGGCGGCTACAATGAGCAGTTCTTC
-,-,TRBJ1-6,TRBV7-6,CASSFDRPNSPLHF,TGTGCCAGCAGCTTTGACAGACCAAATTCACCCCTCCACTTT
-,-,TRBJ2-5,TRBV28,CASSARGAGQETQYF,TGTGCCAGCAGTGCTAGGGGCGCCGGACAAGAGACCCAGTACTTC
TRBD1,-,TRBJ1-2,TRBV7-8,CASSLRDGTGGLLYGYTF,TGTGCCAGCAGCTTACGGGACGGGACAGGGGGCCTTCTCTATGGCTACACCTTC
TRBD1,-,TRBJ2-5,TRBV19,CASSTGQQETQYF,TGTGCCAGTAGTACGGGACAGCAAGAGACCCAGTACTTC
TRBD1,-,TRBJ2-1,TRBV7-2,CASSLAGQLMNEQFF,TGTGCCAGCAGCTTAGCGGGACAGCTTATGAATGAGCAGTTCTTC
TRBD1,-,TRBJ1-1,TRBV5-1,CASSLGTGSTEAFF,TGCGCCAGCAGCCTCGGGACAGGGTCCACTGAAGCTTTCTTT
-,-,TRBJ1-5,TRBV4-1,CASSHEGQASNQPQHF,TGCGCCAGCAGCCACGAAGGCCAGGCTAGCAATCAGCCCCAGCATTTT
TRBD2,-,TRBJ2-5,TRBV7-2,CASSSGGAGETQYF,TGTGCCAGCAGCTCCGGGGGGGCCGGGGAGACCCAGTACTTC
-,-,TRBJ2-7,TRBV9,CASSVAAGSYEQYF,TGTGCCAGCAGCGTAGCGGCAGGATCCTACGAGCAGTACTTC
TRBD1,-,TRBJ1-1,TRBV6-1,CASRGQGRVGTEAFF,TGTGCCAGCAGGGGACAGGGGAGGGTGGGCACTGAAGCTTTCTTT
-,once,TRBJ2-1,TRBV27,CASSPASSYNEQFF,TGTGCCAGCAGCCCCGCGAGCTCCTACAATGAGCAGTTCTTC
TRBD1,-,TRBJ1-5,TRBV18,CASSPGTGYSNQPQHF,TGTGCCAGCTCCCCCGGGACAGGGTATAGCAATCAGCCCCAGCATTTT